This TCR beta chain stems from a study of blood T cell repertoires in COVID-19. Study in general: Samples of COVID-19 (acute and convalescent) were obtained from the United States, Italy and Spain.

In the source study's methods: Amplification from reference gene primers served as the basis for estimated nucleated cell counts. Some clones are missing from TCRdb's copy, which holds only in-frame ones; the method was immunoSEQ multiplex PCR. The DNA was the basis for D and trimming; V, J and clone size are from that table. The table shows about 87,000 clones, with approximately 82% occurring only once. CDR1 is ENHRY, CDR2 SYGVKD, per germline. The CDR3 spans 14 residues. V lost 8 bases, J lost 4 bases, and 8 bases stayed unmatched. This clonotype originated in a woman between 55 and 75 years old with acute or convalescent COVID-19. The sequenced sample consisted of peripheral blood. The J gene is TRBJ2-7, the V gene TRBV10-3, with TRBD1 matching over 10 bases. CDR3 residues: CAIRADRGTYEQYF. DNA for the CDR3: TGTGCCATCCGGGCGGACAGGGGGACATACGAGCAGTACTTC.